One and the same sample provided the 26 T cell receptor beta chains below, sequenced in a study of blood T cell repertoires in COVID-19. Profiled with immunoSEQ multiplex PCR; TCRdb holds only in-frame clones, not every one. The sample includes under 200,000 clones, approximately 90% seen only once; the top ten take about 2.5%. Material: peripheral blood. The source is a man between 18 and 35 years old with acute or convalescent COVID-19.

The V and J genes are TRBV5-1 and TRBJ2-7; D possibly corresponds to TRBD1 (6 bases). With 5 bases removed from V and 6 bases from J, the gap between germline ends came to 15 bases. Germline assignment: CDR1 SGHRS and CDR2 YFSETQ. This CDR3 has 13 amino acids. The CDR3 is CASSDRTLGEQYF. The CDR3 bases are TGCGCCAGCAGTGACAGGACCCTTGGCGAGCAGTACTTC.

This clone was observed a single time. V is TRBV19 and J is TRBJ1-3; no clear D. The CDR3 loop spans 15 amino acids. CDR1 and CDR2 (germline): LNHDA, SQIVND (reference sequence). V was trimmed by 4 bases and J by 0 bases, leaving 10 bases between them. The CDR3, as DNA: TGTGCCAGTAGTACCCCCGCTATCTCTGGAAACACCATATATTTT. As protein: CASSTPAISGNTIYF.

V is TRBV10-1 and J is TRBJ1-3; D uncertain. The CDR3 has 13 residues. Trimming stripped 6 bases from V and 3 bases from J, with 9 bases between. From germline, CDR1 is WNHNN and CDR2 SYGVQD (reference sequence). CDR3 amino acids: CASSPYDGNTIYF. CDR3 coding DNA: TGCGCCAGCAGCCCCTATGATGGAAACACCATATATTTT.

The CDR3 region is CASITGRGNTEAFF. The CDR3, as DNA: TGTGCCAGCATCACGGGGCGGGGGAACACTGAAGCTTTCTTT. The chain joins TRBV6-5 to TRBJ1-1, with D maybe TRBD1 (5 bases). The germline V and J ends were trimmed by 7 bases and 1 base, with 13 bases remaining between them. The CDR3 sequence is 14 residues long. CDR1 and CDR2 (germline): MNHEY, SVGAGI.

This clone is a singleton in its sample. The rearrangement uses TRBV6-5 and TRBJ2-5; 8 nucleotides match TRBD1. This CDR3 has 14 residues. Trimming at V came to 2 bases and at J to 3 bases, leaving 2 bases not matched to a gene. Per the germline V gene, CDR1 is MNHEY and CDR2 is SVGAGI. CDR3 nucleotide sequence: TGTGCCAGCAGTTACGGACAGGGAAAAGAGACCCAGTACTTC. This codes for CASSYGQGKETQYF.

This chain joins TRBV20-1 and TRBJ2-7, with 7 bases that match TRBD1. The CDR3 runs 13 residues. The ends lost 3 bases at V and 4 bases at J; junction bases unmatched: 6. CDR1 and CDR2 from the germline V gene are DFQATT and SNEGSKA (reference sequence). The CDR3 coding sequence is TGCAGTGCTAGTAGTACAGGGGAGTACGAGCAGTACTTC. It translates to CSASSTGEYEQYF.

The chain recombines TRBV18 with TRBJ1-1; D remains unclear. This CDR3 has 17 residues. V dropped 4 bases and J dropped 6 bases, with 24 bases sitting between them. Germline lookup yields CDR1 KGHSH and CDR2 LQKENI. CDR3: CASSREAPILLESEAFF. CDR3 in DNA: TGTGCCAGCTCACGAGAGGCCCCCATTCTCTTAGAATCTGAAGCTTTCTTT.

The V call is TRBV18, the J call TRBJ2-7; the match to TRBD1 covers 9 bases. This CDR3 has 17 residues. V trimming: 3 bases; J trimming: 3 bases; junction bases outside the gene matches: 12. Looked up from germline, CDR1 is KGHSH and CDR2 is LQKENI. This CDR3 is CASSPILPTGGGYEQYF. CDR3 DNA sequence: TGTGCCAGCTCACCTATTCTCCCCACAGGGGGCGGCTACGAGCAGTACTTC.

This sequence joins TRBV3-1 (or the pseudogene TRBV3-2) and TRBJ2-3; 9 bases map to TRBD2. The trim removed 4 bases at V and 3 bases at J, leaving 8 bases unmatched. The CDR3 has 16 amino acids. Germline CDR1 is LGHDT and CDR2 is YNNKEL (reference sequence). The CDR3 sequence is CASSRGLAHGTDTQYF. In DNA, the CDR3 is TGTGCCAGCAGCCGGGGACTAGCCCATGGGACAGATACGCAGTATTTT.

CDR3 in DNA: TGTGCCAGCACTATAGGCGGGATGAACACTGAAGCTTTCTTT. It translates to CASTIGGMNTEAFF. This chain uses TRBV28 with TRBJ1-1; no firm D call. The CDR3 length is 14 residues. The V and J ends lost 7 bases and 0 bases respectively, with 12 bases between them. Per the germline V gene, CDR1 is MDHEN and CDR2 is SYDVKM.

This chain uses TRBV14 with TRBJ2-3; unclear D gene. The V gene lost 2 bases and the J gene lost 6 bases, with 15 bases spanning the gap. The CDR3 runs 15 residues. Germline V CDR1 and CDR2: SGHDN, FVKESK. The CDR3 DNA is TGTGCCAGCAGCCAAAAACTCTGGGCCGTCGATACGCAGTATTTT. Protein product: CASSQKLWAVDTQYF.

The chain's CDR3 is CASSQKGGSEAFF. The CDR3 DNA is TGTGCCAGCAGCCAAAAAGGCGGTAGTGAAGCTTTCTTT. The chain is built from TRBV4-2 and TRBJ1-1; D is unclear. Germline V gene lookup returns CDR1 LGHNA and CDR2 YNFKEQ. V lost 2 bases and J lost 7, with 11 bases in between. The CDR3 is 13 residues long.

The V and J genes are TRBV6-5 and TRBJ2-1, with D perhaps matching TRBD1 (6 bases). V shed 2 bases and J shed 0 bases, with 8 bases lying between them. CDR3 length: 15 residues. Germline loops: CDR1 MNHEY, CDR2 SVGAGI. The CDR3 DNA sequence: TGTGCCAGCAGTTACGAGGACAGCTCCTACAATGAGCAGTTCTTC. Translating gives CASSYEDSSYNEQFF.

This clone was seen a few times. The chain uses TRBV4-2 and TRBJ1-4; D gene ambiguous. This CDR3 is built from 14 residues. The germline V gene encodes CDR1 LGHNA and CDR2 YNFKEQ. V was shortened by 0 bases and J by 11 bases, with 13 bases between the two germline ends. The DNA for the CDR3 is TGTGCCAGCAGCCAAGATATCACCCCTGAGAAACTGTTTTTT. Its translation is CASSQDITPEKLFF.

The V gene is TRBV7-8, the J gene TRBJ1-6; D gene ambiguous. Between the trimmed V and J ends, which lost 5 bases and 10 bases, there was a span of 12 bases. Germline V lookup: CDR1 SGHVS, CDR2 FQNEAQ. This CDR3 comprises 13 residues. The CDR3 region has the DNA TGTGCCAGCAGCCCGCCGGAGGAATCACCCCTCCACTTT. Amino acid sequence: CASSPPEESPLHF.

A note on this clone: Other DNA variants within this sample encode the same CDR3. V and J are TRBV5-1 and TRBJ2-5; D might be TRBD1 (6 bases). There are 14 residues in the CDR3. CDR1 SGHRS and CDR2 YFSETQ come from the germline V gene. V was clipped by 5 bases and J by 2 bases, with 13 bases between them. This CDR3 reads CASSLDRSQETQYF. The CDR3 region has the DNA TGCGCCAGCAGTTTAGACAGGAGTCAAGAGACCCAGTACTTC.

V is TRBV14 and J is TRBJ2-7; D uncertain. Germline loops: CDR1 SGHDN, CDR2 FVKESK. V was shortened by 0 bases and J by 3 bases, with 6 bases between the two germline ends. CDR3 length: 13 residues. DNA for the CDR3: TGTGCCAGCAGCCAAGATGAACACTACGAGCAGTACTTC. Its protein product is CASSQDEHYEQYF.

The V gene is TRBV5-1, the J gene TRBJ1-5; perhaps TRBD1 as D (6 bases). CDR3 length: 17 amino acids. Trimming took 10 bases from V and 6 from J, leaving 29 bases between them. In germline, CDR1 is SGHRS, CDR2 YFSETQ. CDR3 region: CAGKEGGGRWEGQPQHF. The CDR3 DNA follows: TGCGCCGGCAAGGAGGGCGGGGGGCGCTGGGAGGGTCAGCCCCAGCATTTT.

The chain recombines TRBV5-6 with TRBJ2-5; 9 positions agree with TRBD1. J gave up 3 bases and V 3 bases, and 3 bases lay outside the gene matches. Germline V gene data show CDR1 as SGHDT and CDR2 as YYEEEE. The CDR3 consists of 14 residues. DNA for the CDR3: TGTGCCAGCAGCTCCGGGACAGGGAAAGAGACCCAGTACTTC. It encodes CASSSGTGKETQYF.

This chain uses TRBV5-1 with TRBJ1-2, with D possibly matching TRBD1 (5 bases). The CDR3 has 14 amino acids. Per germline, CDR1 SGHRS and CDR2 YFSETQ. Trimming removed 2 bases from V and 7 bases from J, with 15 bases in between. The CDR3 sequence is CASSFRPEGAGYTF. The DNA of the CDR3 is TGCGCCAGCAGCTTTCGTCCGGAAGGGGCTGGCTACACCTTC.

The J gene is TRBJ1-2, the V gene TRBV19; no definite D call. The ends were cut back, 7 bases at V and 4 bases at J, with 13 bases in the middle. The germline V gene has CDR1 LNHDA and CDR2 SQIVND (reference sequence). The CDR3 is made up of 13 amino acids. DNA of the CDR3: TGTGCCAGTACCCTCTTAGGGAGCTATGGCTACACCTTC. Translating it yields CASTLLGSYGYTF.

The chain recombines TRBV5-4 with TRBJ2-3; tentatively, D is TRBD1 (6 bases). Looked up from germline, CDR1 is SGHNT and CDR2 is YYREEE (reference sequence). This CDR3 has 17 amino acids. Trimming removed 1 base from V and 4 bases from J, with 19 bases in between. CDR3 bases: TGTGCCAGCAGCTTGCCAATGCCGGGACACTCGTCAGATACGCAGTATTTT. This translates into CASSLPMPGHSSDTQYF.

The chain is built from TRBV9 and TRBJ1-2; 8 nucleotides match TRBD1. This CDR3 has 15 amino acids. Germline V gene data show CDR1 as SGDLS and CDR2 as YYNGEE. Unmatched junction bases numbered 9, after V lost 0 bases and J lost 8 bases. DNA for the CDR3: TGTGCCAGCAGCGTAGGGCAGGGGGCGAATTACGGCTACACCTTC. Protein product: CASSVGQGANYGYTF. Combining the CDR3 with reference TRBV9 and TRBJ1-2 gives the whole variable domain DSGVTQTPKHLITATGQRVTLRCSPRSGDLSVYWYQQSLDQGLQFLIQYYNGEERAKGNILERFSAQQFPDLHSELNLSSLELGDSALYFCASSVGQGANYGYTFGSGTRLTVV.

To note about this clone: Relative to the germline gene, one junction end is altered; a read error may explain this. As DNA, the CDR3 is TGTGCCAGCAGCGTAGGACTAGCGGGAGCCACCGGGGAGCTGTTTTTT. It is translated as CASSVGLAGATGELFF. The rearrangement links TRBV13 to TRBJ2-2, with 13 bases fitting TRBD2. This CDR3 spans 16 amino acids. The germline V gene has CDR1 PRHDT and CDR2 FYEKMQ (reference sequence).

The chain combines TRBV7-9 with TRBJ2-5, with TRBD1 as a possible D gene (6 bases). Trimming left V 1 base short and J 4 bases short, with 16 bases between. Germline CDR1 reads SEHNR; CDR2 reads FQNEAQ (reference sequence). The CDR3 covers 16 residues. The CDR3 here is CASSLGQGHGRETQYF. CDR3 coding DNA: TGTGCCAGCAGCTTAGGTCAGGGACATGGTCGAGAGACCCAGTACTTC.

The count of this clone is one. This chain joins TRBV9 and TRBJ1-5; tentatively, D is TRBD1 (6 bases). The V gene lost 3 bases and the J gene lost 0 bases, with 13 bases spanning the gap. Germline V gene sequence: CDR1 SGDLS, CDR2 YYNGEE. The CDR3 is made up of 16 amino acids. The CDR3 is CASSEGGGISNQPQHF. The CDR3 coding sequence is TGTGCCAGCAGCGAGGGGGGAGGGATTAGCAATCAGCCCCAGCATTTT.